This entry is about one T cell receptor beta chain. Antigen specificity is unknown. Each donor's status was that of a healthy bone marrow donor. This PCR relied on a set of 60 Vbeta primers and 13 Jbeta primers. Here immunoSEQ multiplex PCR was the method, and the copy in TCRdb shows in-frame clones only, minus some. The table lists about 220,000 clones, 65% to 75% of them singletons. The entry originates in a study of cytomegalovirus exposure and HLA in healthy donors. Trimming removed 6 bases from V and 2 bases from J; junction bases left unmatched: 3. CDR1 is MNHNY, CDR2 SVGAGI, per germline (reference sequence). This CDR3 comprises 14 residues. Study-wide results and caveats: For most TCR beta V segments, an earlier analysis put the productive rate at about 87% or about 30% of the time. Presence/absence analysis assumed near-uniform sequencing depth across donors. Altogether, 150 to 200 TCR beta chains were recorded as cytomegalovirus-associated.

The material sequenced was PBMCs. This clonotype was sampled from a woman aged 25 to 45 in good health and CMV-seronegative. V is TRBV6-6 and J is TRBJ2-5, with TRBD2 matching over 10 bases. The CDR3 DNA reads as TGTGCCAGCAGGGATAGCGGGGGGCAAGAGACCCAGTACTTC. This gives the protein CASRDSGGQETQYF.